The 32 T cell receptor beta chains below were found in one sample sequenced in a study of blood T cells in healthy people across ages. Next came a second PCR, run for 7 to 11 cycles, which used a sample-barcoded 5' primer along with a J-beta primer mix. From the 5' RACE reads, TCRdb called clonotypes with MiXCR, one entry per CDR3 protein. The top ten hold less than 0.75% of the sample, which has roughly 1 million distinct CDR3 sequences, roughly a quarter seen once. These data were also reused for a study on T cells of mothers and their children.

Sequenced: blood. These receptors were taken from a girl under 10 years old in good health.

This clonotype was counted between two and nine times. The V gene is TRBV12-3 or TRBV12-4, the J gene TRBJ1-1; D is perhaps TRBD1 (5 bases). The CDR3 extends over 14 amino acids. V was trimmed by 6 bases and J by 6 bases, leaving 17 bases between them. In nucleotides, the CDR3 is TGTGCCAGCAGAACCGGACAATGGTACGCTGAAGCTTTCTTT. This codes for CASRTGQWYAEAFF.

This clonotype was counted only a few times. The chain employs TRBV7-9 and TRBJ2-2; TRBD2 matches 8 bases. The CDR3 totals 15 residues. Germline assignment: CDR1 SEHNR and CDR2 FQNEAQ (reference sequence). With 4 bases clipped from V and 5 bases from J, the junction kept 6 bases outside the gene matches. The CDR3 protein is CASSSSGGWTGELFF. In DNA form, the CDR3 reads TGTGCCAGCAGCTCCAGCGGGGGATGGACCGGGGAGCTGTTTTTT.

V is TRBV7-6 and J is TRBJ2-7; TRBD1 matches 9 bases. The trim removed 6 bases at V and 7 bases at J, leaving 13 bases unmatched. Germline V gives CDR1 SGHVS, CDR2 FNYEAQ. The CDR3 runs 15 residues. The CDR3: CASSTLQGASREQYF. Here the CDR3 DNA reads TGTGCCAGCAGTACTCTACAGGGGGCGTCTCGGGAGCAGTACTTC.

The chain is built from TRBV9 and TRBJ1-5; D call uncertain. Germline CDR1 and CDR2: SGDLS and YYNGEE. Deletions cut 0 bases from V and 0 bases from J, with 4 bases between. CDR3 size: 14 residues. The CDR3 DNA reads as TGTGCCAGCAGCGTAGACAGTAGCAATCAGCCCCAGCATTTT. Protein product: CASSVDSSNQPQHF.

The chain employs TRBV20-1 and TRBJ2-2, with D perhaps TRBD2 (6 bases). The CDR3 runs 13 residues. Trimming cost V 6 bases and J 2 bases, with 10 bases left between them. CDR1 DFQATT and CDR2 SNEGSKA come from the germline V gene (reference sequence). The CDR3 sequence is CSARDFNTGELFF. DNA for the CDR3: TGCAGTGCCCGGGACTTTAACACCGGGGAGCTGTTTTTT.

This clonotype was picked up a small number of times. The CDR3 here is CASSSRQGAERLFF. CDR3 sequence (DNA): TGCGCCAGCAGCAGCAGACAGGGGGCCGAGAGGCTGTTTTTT. The V gene is TRBV5-1, the J gene TRBJ1-4; 10 bases match TRBD1. V trimming: 4 bases; J trimming: 14 bases; junction bases outside the gene matches: 11. Germline loops: CDR1 SGHRS, CDR2 YFSETQ. This CDR3 has 14 residues.

This clonotype was seen only a few times. Since the CDR3 does not end with the conserved phenylalanine or tryptophan, this likely comes from a read error. The limits of the CDR3 on the DNA are not certain, so only TCRdb's listed CDR3 is given. The chain couples TRBV29-1 to TRBJ2-5; the table assigns TRBD1, which was not confirmed against the DNA. Ends included, the CDR3 has 9 residues. Germline V gives CDR1 SQVTM, CDR2 ANQGSEA. CDR3 region: CSVGPPEYL.

The V and J genes are TRBV7-6 and TRBJ2-5, with TRBD2 identical over 10 bases. The germline CDR1 and CDR2 sequences are SGHVS and FNYEAQ. The junction had 4 bases not matched to a gene; V was cut back by 5 bases and J by 4 bases. This CDR3 region has 14 residues. DNA of the CDR3: TGTGCCAGCAGCCCCAGCGGGGGGGTAGAGACCCAGTACTTC. Amino acids: CASSPSGGVETQYF.

There are a few counts of this clonotype. The chain is built from TRBV20-1 and TRBJ2-3; 16 positions match TRBD2. The germline CDR1 and CDR2 sequences are DFQATT and SNEGSKA (reference sequence). The ends lost 3 bases at V and 5 bases at J; junction bases unmatched: 8. The CDR3 contains 17 residues. The DNA of the CDR3 is TGCAGTGCTAGCTCGGGACTAGCGGGAGGGCCGGAAGATACGCAGTATTTT. It encodes CSASSGLAGGPEDTQYF.

In its sample, this clonotype was seen a few times. V gene TRBV14 combines with J gene TRBJ2-1; 7 bases match TRBD1. CDR3 length equals 14 residues. V lost 2 bases, J lost 9 bases, and 7 bases stayed unmatched. In germline, CDR1 is SGHDN, CDR2 FVKESK. The CDR3 region has the DNA TGTGCCAGCAGCCAATTAACAGGGGCTACTGAGCAGTTCTTC. Amino acid sequence: CASSQLTGATEQFF.

The CDR3 DNA follows: TGCGCCAGCAGCTTAGGGACTAGCGGAACCGGGGAGACCCAGTACTTC. Its translation is CASSLGTSGTGETQYF. The gene calls are TRBV5-1 and TRBJ2-5; 11 bases align to TRBD2. The V gene end was trimmed by 2 bases and the J gene end by 5 bases; junction bases not matched to a gene: 8. This CDR3 has 16 residues. Germline lookup yields CDR1 SGHRS and CDR2 YFSETQ.

This chain connects TRBV2 to TRBJ1-2, with D possibly being TRBD1 (5 bases). The CDR3 sequence is 15 residues long. Germline V gene lookup returns CDR1 SNHLY and CDR2 FYNNEI. Trimming removed 2 bases from V and 4 bases from J, with 14 bases in between. The CDR3 region is CASSETGAAAYGYTF. As DNA, the CDR3 is TGTGCCAGCAGTGAAACCGGGGCAGCTGCCTATGGCTACACCTTC.

This clonotype was observed a few times. The genes are TRBV6-1 and TRBJ2-5; TRBD2 matches 10 bases. The DNA end favors TRBJ2-1, so the J call may be wrong. Looked up from germline, CDR1 is MNHNS and CDR2 is SASEGT. This CDR3 comprises 15 residues. The CDR3 sequence: CASRLAGVLQYEQFF. In DNA, the CDR3 is TGTGCCAGCAGGCTAGCGGGAGTATTACAATATGAGCAGTTCTTC.

The sample holds a few counts of this clonotype. The V call is TRBV20-1, the J call TRBJ2-3, with D perhaps TRBD1 or TRBD2 (6 bases each). CDR3 size: 13 residues. CDR1 is DFQATT and CDR2 is SNEGSKA in the germline V gene (reference sequence). Trimming stripped 5 bases from V and 2 bases from J, with 11 bases between. Here the CDR3 reads CSADGGHTDTQYF. The CDR3, as DNA: TGCAGTGCTGATGGGGGGCACACAGATACGCAGTATTTT.

In this sample, this clonotype turned up a few times. The chain is built from TRBV29-1 and TRBJ2-1, with D perhaps TRBD1 or TRBD2 (5 bases each). V gave up 7 bases and J gave up 7 bases, with 20 bases separating them. The germline V gene encodes CDR1 SQVTM and CDR2 ANQGSEA. The length of the CDR3 is 14 residues. The CDR3 nucleotides read TGCAGCGCCGCTGTTACGGGACCAGATAATGAGCAGTTCTTC. Amino acid sequence: CSAAVTGPDNEQFF.

The chain is built from TRBV4-1 and TRBJ1-4; D not resolved. The CDR3 has 15 amino acids. Trimming took off 3 bases at V and 8 bases at J, with 16 bases between the two ends. Germline CDR1 is MGHRA and CDR2 is YSYEKL. CDR3 DNA: TGCGCCAGCAGCCATAAGTCCCGATTTCGCGAAAAACTGTTTTTT. Protein product: CASSHKSRFREKLFF.

This clonotype was detected a few times. This chain joins TRBV28 and TRBJ2-1; D is undetermined. The CDR3 length is 21 residues. CDR1 and CDR2 from the germline V gene are MDHEN and SYDVKM. With 4 bases removed from V and 0 bases from J, the gap between germline ends came to 28 bases. This chain's CDR3 is CASSSAMPIGPTLSSYNEQFF. As DNA, the CDR3 is TGTGCCAGCAGTTCCGCGATGCCTATTGGCCCGACTCTTAGCTCCTACAATGAGCAGTTCTTC.

V and J are TRBV9 and TRBJ2-7; D perhaps matches TRBD2 (6 bases). This CDR3 has 16 amino acids. The V gene lost 3 bases and the J gene lost 3 bases, with 19 bases spanning the gap. Germline V gives CDR1 SGDLS, CDR2 YYNGEE. CDR3 sequence reads: CASSASLEGVNYEQYF. CDR3 DNA sequence: TGTGCCAGCAGCGCCAGTTTGGAGGGAGTCAACTACGAGCAGTACTTC.

The J gene is TRBJ2-1, the V gene TRBV4-1, with 12 bases fitting TRBD2. CDR1 and CDR2 (germline): MGHRA, YSYEKL. V shed 3 bases, J shed 4 bases, and the junction held 7 bases outside the gene matches. The CDR3 totals 17 residues. The DNA for the CDR3 is TGCGCCAGCAGCCAGCCTTTACTAGCGGGAGGATACAATGAGCAGTTCTTC. This gives the protein CASSQPLLAGGYNEQFF.

This clonotype has more than one count but fewer than ten. This sequence joins TRBV6-1 and TRBJ1-2, with D perhaps TRBD1 (5 bases). CDR1 and CDR2 from the germline V gene are MNHNS and SASEGT. The length of the CDR3 is 16 residues. The V and J ends lost 9 bases and 4 bases respectively, with 24 bases between them. CDR3 sequence: CASSRGRGVPSYGYTF. As DNA, the CDR3 is TGTGCCAGTAGTCGGGGGAGAGGGGTCCCATCCTATGGCTACACCTTC.

The CDR3 sequence is CASSWGARPTEQYF. CDR3 DNA: TGTGCCAGCAGTTGGGGGGCTCGACCGACGGAGCAGTACTTC. The chain joins TRBV12-3 or TRBV12-4 to TRBJ2-7; D may correspond to TRBD1 or TRBD2 (6 bases each). V lost 4 bases and J 7 bases, leaving 17 bases between the germline ends. This CDR3 has 14 amino acids.

This clonotype was seen more than once but under ten times. CDR3 in amino acids: CASRTISASRDEQFF. CDR3 bases: TGTGCCAGCAGGACAATCAGCGCCTCAAGGGATGAGCAGTTCTTC. The rearrangement links TRBV7-9 to TRBJ2-1, with D unresolved. V shed 6 bases and J shed 8 bases, with 20 bases lying between them. The CDR3 runs 15 residues. Per germline, CDR1 SEHNR and CDR2 FQNEAQ (reference sequence).

In its sample, this clonotype was seen a few times. The rearrangement uses TRBV25-1 and TRBJ1-2; TRBD1 aligns across 7 bases. The CDR3 is made up of 13 amino acids. The germline gives CDR1 MGHDK, CDR2 SYGVNS. V was pared by 1 base and J by 8 bases, with 4 bases of the junction left unmatched. The CDR3 DNA is TGTGCCAGCAGTGAATTAGGGGGCTTCGGCTACACCTTC. Protein product: CASSELGGFGYTF.

The DNA of the CDR3 is TGTGCCAGCAGCCCACTGGGACCTTTCCAAGAGACCCAGTACTTC. Protein sequence: CASSPLGPFQETQYF. V and J are TRBV7-2 and TRBJ2-5; D tentatively reads TRBD1 or TRBD2 (5 bases each). V dropped 5 bases and J dropped 1 base, with 14 bases sitting between them. Per germline, CDR1 SGHTA and CDR2 FQGNSA. The CDR3 loop spans 15 amino acids.

The chain carries TRBV21-1 and TRBJ2-5; the tabulated D call, TRBD1, remains unverified against the DNA. TRBV21-1 is a pseudogene segment. This CDR3 comprises 15 residues. CDR3: CASIQPGQGQETQYF. CDR3 nucleotide sequence: TGTGCCAGCATTCAGCCGGGACAGGGCCAAGAGACCCAGTACTTC.

The gene calls are TRBV18 and TRBJ1-2; TRBD1 is a possible D gene (6 bases). The CDR3 is made up of 14 amino acids. Germline loops: CDR1 KGHSH, CDR2 LQKENI. V lost 3 bases to trimming and J lost 4 bases, with 12 bases between them. CDR3: CASSPEGGVYGYTF. CDR3 DNA: TGTGCCAGCTCACCGGAGGGGGGCGTCTATGGCTACACCTTC.

The chain carries TRBV5-1 and TRBJ1-1; TRBD1 agrees at 10 bases. The V gene's germline CDR1 is SGHRS and CDR2 YFSETQ. CDR3 length equals 14 residues. V was pared by 3 bases and J by 8 bases, with 7 bases of the junction left unmatched. CDR3 coding DNA: TGCGCCAGCAGCTCGGTGACAGGGGGCGCGGAAGCTTTCTTT. It encodes CASSSVTGGAEAFF.

This rearrangement joins TRBV3-1 to TRBJ2-7; D is undetermined. CDR3 length: 14 residues. Trimming took off 0 bases at V and 5 bases at J, with 11 bases between the two ends. Germline loops: CDR1 LGHDT, CDR2 YNNKEL (reference sequence). CDR3 in DNA: TGTGCCAGCAGCCAAGATTTGGCCGGCCACGAGCAGTACTTC. It is translated as CASSQDLAGHEQYF.

This clonotype was seen a few times. The chain couples TRBV5-1 to TRBJ2-7; possibly TRBD1 for D (6 bases). Germline V gene lookup returns CDR1 SGHRS and CDR2 YFSETQ. The CDR3 has 16 residues. The V and J ends lost 6 bases and 3 bases respectively, with 22 bases between them. CDR3 sequence reads: CASKTNTRGTNYEQYF. The CDR3 coding sequence is TGCGCCAGCAAGACCAATACCCGAGGGACAAACTACGAGCAGTACTTC.

This clonotype was counted a few times. The J gene is TRBJ1-1, the V gene TRBV6-1; D is uncertain. CDR3 length: 11 residues. V was cut by 8 bases and J by 5 bases, with 9 bases left in between. Germline CDR1 and CDR2: MNHNS and SASEGT. The CDR3 region is CASLTSTEAFF. The CDR3 DNA is TGTGCCAGCTTGACCAGTACTGAAGCTTTCTTT.

The CDR3 protein is CASSWRTTALNEQFF. The CDR3 nucleotides are TGTGCCAGCAGCTGGAGAACAACGGCCCTCAATGAGCAGTTCTTC. This sequence joins TRBV28 and TRBJ2-1; the D is unclear. The CDR3 has 15 amino acids. CDR1 is MDHEN and CDR2 is SYDVKM in the germline V gene. The V and J ends lost 6 bases and 6 bases respectively, with 18 bases between them.

This clonotype was counted a few times. This chain links TRBV3-1 with TRBJ2-4; TRBD2 agrees at 7 bases. V was clipped by 0 bases and J by 1 base; unmatched bases: 12. Germline V gives CDR1 LGHDT, CDR2 YNNKEL (reference sequence). The CDR3 totals 19 residues. The CDR3 protein is CASSQDLVTSDWAKNIQYF. DNA for the CDR3: TGTGCCAGCAGCCAAGATCTAGTAACTAGCGATTGGGCCAAAAACATTCAGTACTTC.